Described below is a single T cell receptor beta chain sequence and its context. Its antigen is as yet unknown. The source of the sample is a study of spatial heterogeneity in lung cancer. All TCR cDNA molecules were individually tagged with a unique molecular identifier. TCRdb passed the 5' RACE reads through MiXCR, listing each CDR3 protein once. The profile shows 82,000 or so distinct CDR3 sequences, roughly 12% of them singletons. V gave up 5 bases and J gave up 4 bases; unmatched junction bases: 4. The CDR3 totals 15 residues. Germline V gene sequence: CDR1 MNHEY, CDR2 SMNVEV (reference sequence). Time point of the sample: sample taken at primary tumor resection. Frozen PBMC, nontumor lung or tumor provided whole RNA, which was sequenced unsorted. There were some 76 donors, all of them untreated patients with early-stage non-small cell lung cancer. Findings and caveats of the study: Ubiquitous expanded tumor TCRs appeared in blood more at resection than follow-up.

The clonotype comes from a male donor with early-stage non-small cell lung cancer. This specimen consisted of PBMCs, obtained at surgery. V and J are TRBV27 and TRBJ1-6; 8 bases map to TRBD1. The CDR3 DNA sequence: TGTGCCAGCAGTGACAGGGGACCTTATAATTCACCCCTCCACTTT. Translated: CASSDRGPYNSPLHF.